These 23 T cell receptor beta chains share one sample of origin, sequenced in a study of long-term antiretroviral therapy in people with HIV. At the survey level, the v3.0 immunoSEQ assay was run. Profiling relied on immunoSEQ multiplex PCR, and the TCRdb table lists in-frame clones only, not all of them. The sample contains some 19,000 clones, about 81% of which appear only once. The sample consisted of unsorted PBMCs, taken 0.9 years after starting antiretroviral therapy. The receptors originated from a man in his late teens or twenties with HIV.

This CDR3 is CASSPTSGGPGQETQYF. The CDR3 nucleotides are TGTGCCAGCAGTCCTACTAGCGGGGGGCCGGGGCAAGAGACCCAGTACTTC. The V and J genes are TRBV9 and TRBJ2-5, with 12 nucleotides matching TRBD2. V shed 5 bases, J shed 2 bases, and the junction held 10 bases outside the gene matches. In germline, CDR1 is SGDLS, CDR2 YYNGEE. This CDR3 is 17 amino acids long.

This chain connects TRBV19 to TRBJ1-2; D gene unclear. The germline V gene encodes CDR1 LNHDA and CDR2 SQIVND (reference sequence). CDR3 length: 14 residues. The ends were cut back, 7 bases at V and 3 bases at J, with 15 bases in the middle. The CDR3, as DNA: TGTGCCAGTACCACACCCGCCACCGACTATGGCTACACCTTC. It encodes CASTTPATDYGYTF.

The chain couples TRBV7-9 to TRBJ1-1; D remains ambiguous. Germline-derived CDR1 and CDR2 are SEHNR and FQNEAQ (reference sequence). Deletions cut 5 bases from V and 0 bases from J, with 16 bases between. This CDR3 is built from 16 residues. For the CDR3, the DNA is TGTGCCAGCAGCCCCGGCAAACAGTCCTTGAACACTGAAGCTTTCTTT. Translated: CASSPGKQSLNTEAFF.

This clone was detected only once. This sequence joins TRBV7-2 and TRBJ2-2; no clear D gene. Germline V CDR1 and CDR2: SGHTA, FQGNSA. The V gene lost 3 bases and the J gene lost 2 bases, with 4 bases spanning the gap. CDR3 size: 13 residues. The CDR3 nucleotides are TGTGCCAGCAGCTTCCTTAACACCGGGGAGCTGTTTTTT. It specifies CASSFLNTGELFF.

The V gene is TRBV11-2, the J gene TRBJ1-1, with D unresolved. Germline-derived CDR1 and CDR2 are SGHAT and FQNNGV. This CDR3 comprises 14 residues. V was shortened by 1 base and J by 1 base, with 7 bases between the two germline ends. Written as DNA, the CDR3 is TGTGCCAGCAGCTTAGGGGAGCAGAACACTGAAGCTTTCTTT. The encoded protein is CASSLGEQNTEAFF. Full variable domain (outside the CDR3, taken from reference TRBV11-2 and TRBJ1-1): EAGVAQSPRYKIIEKRQSVAFWCNPISGHATLYWYQQILGQGPKLLIQFQNNGVVDDSQLPKDRFSAERLKGVDSTLKIQPAKLEDSAVYLCASSLGEQNTEAFFGQGTRLTVV.

The rearrangement links TRBV27 to TRBJ1-6, with D possibly being TRBD1 (5 bases). The V gene lost 6 bases and the J gene lost 8 bases, with 8 bases spanning the gap. CDR1 MNHEY and CDR2 SMNVEV come from the germline V gene (reference sequence). The CDR3 loop spans 12 amino acids. The DNA for the CDR3 is TGTGCCAGCAGCTCAGGGTATTCACCCCTCCACTTT. Its translation is CASSSGYSPLHF.

The chain is built from TRBV4-1 and TRBJ2-5; 7 bases line up with TRBD1. Trimming at V came to 4 bases and at J to 5 bases, leaving 19 bases not matched to a gene. CDR1 and CDR2 (germline): MGHRA, YSYEKL. The CDR3 extends over 18 amino acids. The chain's CDR3 is CASSPQGSRQGRWETQYF. In DNA, the CDR3 is TGCGCCAGCAGCCCACAGGGATCCCGACAGGGTCGATGGGAGACCCAGTACTTC.

This rearrangement joins TRBV10-2 to TRBJ2-1; 7 nucleotides match TRBD1. Germline lookup yields CDR1 WSHSY and CDR2 SAAADI. The junction had 8 bases not matched to a gene; V was cut back by 6 bases and J by 6 bases. The CDR3 contains 14 residues. The CDR3, as DNA: TGCGCCAGCAGCTACGACAGGGCTTTCAATGAGCAGTTCTTC. It specifies CASSYDRAFNEQFF.

The chain couples TRBV6-6 to TRBJ1-4, with 7 nucleotides matching TRBD1. The length of the CDR3 is 14 residues. V trimming: 5 bases; J trimming: 7 bases; junction bases outside the gene matches: 7. CDR1 MNHNY and CDR2 SVGAGI come from the germline V gene (reference sequence). The chain's CDR3 is CASSRQGGGEKLFF. The CDR3 DNA follows: TGTGCCAGCAGTCGACAGGGTGGAGGTGAAAAACTGTTTTTT.

The chain has TRBV5-4 and TRBJ2-1; D is undetermined. The CDR3 loop spans 15 amino acids. The ends were cut back, 3 bases at V and 5 bases at J, with 15 bases in the middle. Germline V gives CDR1 SGHNT, CDR2 YYREEE (reference sequence). The CDR3 DNA follows: TGTGCCAGCAGCTGGGCGGCGGCAGTTAACAATGAGCAGTTCTTC. Translated, it gives CASSWAAAVNNEQFF.

The chain has TRBV2 and TRBJ2-7; no clear D. This CDR3 is 13 amino acids long. The V gene's germline CDR1 is SNHLY and CDR2 FYNNEI. Between the trimmed V and J ends, which lost 5 bases and 0 bases, there was a span of 8 bases. This chain's CDR3 is CASSFQSSYEQYV. CDR3 DNA: TGTGCCAGCAGTTTCCAGAGCTCCTACGAGCAGTACGTC.

This sequence joins TRBV28 and TRBJ2-7; D is undetermined. CDR3 length equals 15 residues. Germline lookup yields CDR1 MDHEN and CDR2 SYDVKM. V dropped 4 bases and J dropped 0 bases, with 13 bases sitting between them. This chain's CDR3 is CASSSVARSSYEQYV. The CDR3 nucleotides are TGTGCCAGCAGTTCAGTGGCAAGGAGCTCCTACGAGCAGTACGTC.

The V and J genes are TRBV2 and TRBJ1-5; D is possibly TRBD1 (6 bases). Trimming removed 3 bases from V and 4 bases from J, with 13 bases in between. CDR1 is SNHLY, CDR2 FYNNEI, per germline. The CDR3 runs to 15 residues. In nucleotides, the CDR3 is TGTGCCAGCAGTGACTGGACAGCCATGAATCAGCCCCAGCATTTT. Translated: CASSDWTAMNQPQHF.

The chain has TRBV29-1 and TRBJ2-5, with TRBD1 matching 9 bases. After removal of 5 bases from V and 5 bases from J, the junction contained 9 bases not matched to a gene. CDR1 and CDR2 from the germline V gene are SQVTM and ANQGSEA. This CDR3 spans 14 amino acids. This chain's CDR3 is CSVFTGGRGETQYF. The CDR3 bases are TGCAGCGTTTTCACAGGGGGCCGAGGGGAGACCCAGTACTTC.

The rearrangement links TRBV13 to TRBJ2-1, with 8 bases lining up with TRBD2. The germline CDR1 and CDR2 sequences are PRHDT and FYEKMQ (reference sequence). Trimming removed 5 bases from V and 3 bases from J; junction bases left unmatched: 9. The CDR3 length is 16 residues. The CDR3 loop reads CASSRQRGPVYNEQFF. CDR3 coding DNA: TGTGCCAGCAGCCGTCAGCGGGGGCCGGTCTACAATGAGCAGTTCTTC.

The J gene is TRBJ1-2, the V gene TRBV2; 8 nucleotides align to TRBD1. This CDR3 is 15 amino acids long. The V gene's germline CDR1 is SNHLY and CDR2 FYNNEI. The ends lost 1 base at V and 6 bases at J; junction bases unmatched: 7. CDR3 loop: CASSEGDRGPDGYTF. As DNA, the CDR3 is TGTGCCAGCAGTGAAGGAGACAGGGGACCGGATGGCTACACCTTC.

The rearrangement joins TRBV14 to TRBJ1-4, with D tentatively TRBD1 (5 bases). The CDR3 spans 13 residues. Germline CDR1 and CDR2: SGHDN and FVKESK. Trimming took off 0 bases at V and 10 bases at J, with 9 bases between the two ends. CDR3 coding DNA: TGTGCCAGCAGCCAAGACGTTACAGGAAAACTGTTTTTT. It is translated as CASSQDVTGKLFF. Combining the CDR3 with reference TRBV14 and TRBJ1-4 gives the whole variable domain EAGVTQFPSHSVIEKGQTVTLRCDPISGHDNLYWYRRVMGKEIKFLLHFVKESKQDESGMPNNRFLAERTGGTYSTLKVQPAELEDSGVYFCASSQDVTGKLFFGSGTQLSVL.

The V call is TRBV6-5, the J call TRBJ1-4; D is perhaps TRBD1 (5 bases). The length of the CDR3 is 15 residues. V lost 2 bases and J lost 3, with 10 bases in between. Per germline, CDR1 MNHEY and CDR2 SVGAGI. The chain's CDR3 is CASSYEGTANEKLFF. The CDR3 region has the DNA TGTGCCAGCAGTTACGAGGGGACGGCTAATGAAAAACTGTTTTTT.

The chain uses TRBV9 and TRBJ1-4, with D unresolved. V lost 4 bases, J lost 8 bases, and 12 bases lay in between. There are 13 residues in the CDR3. Germline V gene lookup returns CDR1 SGDLS and CDR2 YYNGEE. The CDR3, as DNA: TGTGCCAGCAGCAAAGGGATGAGGGAAAAACTGTTTTTT. It specifies CASSKGMREKLFF.

The rearrangement links TRBV27 to TRBJ2-5; TRBD1 might be the D (5 bases). V lost 6 bases, J lost 5 bases, and 13 bases lay in between. This CDR3 contains 13 residues. Germline CDR1 is MNHEY and CDR2 is SMNVEV (reference sequence). The CDR3 region has the DNA TGTGCCAGCAGGCTCAGGGTGCTGGAGACCCAGTACTTC. It is translated as CASRLRVLETQYF.

The rearrangement uses TRBV11-3 and TRBJ2-5; 7 bases match TRBD2. The germline CDR1 and CDR2 sequences are SGHNT and YENEEA. With 5 bases clipped from V and 5 bases from J, the junction kept 11 bases outside the gene matches. This CDR3 region has 15 residues. The CDR3 DNA is TGTGCCAGCAGCCGGGTTGGGGGGGATCTGGAGACCCAGTACTTC. This gives the protein CASSRVGGDLETQYF.

The chain carries TRBV5-1 and TRBJ2-1, with TRBD1 identical over 9 bases. The germline V gene encodes CDR1 SGHRS and CDR2 YFSETQ. The V gene end was trimmed by 7 bases and the J gene end by 2 bases; junction bases not matched to a gene: 7. There are 15 residues in the CDR3. The CDR3: CASGQGIQAYNEQFF. The CDR3 DNA follows: TGCGCCAGCGGACAGGGGATACAAGCCTACAATGAGCAGTTCTTC.

DNA of the CDR3: TGCGCCAGCAGCTCCCCTAGCGGGCTGACAGATACGCAGTATTTT. Amino acids: CASSSPSGLTDTQYF. The V gene is TRBV5-1, the J gene TRBJ2-3; 8 bases align to TRBD2. V lost 3 bases and J lost 3; bases outside the gene matches: 6. Germline V gene data show CDR1 as SGHRS and CDR2 as YFSETQ. The CDR3 consists of 15 residues.